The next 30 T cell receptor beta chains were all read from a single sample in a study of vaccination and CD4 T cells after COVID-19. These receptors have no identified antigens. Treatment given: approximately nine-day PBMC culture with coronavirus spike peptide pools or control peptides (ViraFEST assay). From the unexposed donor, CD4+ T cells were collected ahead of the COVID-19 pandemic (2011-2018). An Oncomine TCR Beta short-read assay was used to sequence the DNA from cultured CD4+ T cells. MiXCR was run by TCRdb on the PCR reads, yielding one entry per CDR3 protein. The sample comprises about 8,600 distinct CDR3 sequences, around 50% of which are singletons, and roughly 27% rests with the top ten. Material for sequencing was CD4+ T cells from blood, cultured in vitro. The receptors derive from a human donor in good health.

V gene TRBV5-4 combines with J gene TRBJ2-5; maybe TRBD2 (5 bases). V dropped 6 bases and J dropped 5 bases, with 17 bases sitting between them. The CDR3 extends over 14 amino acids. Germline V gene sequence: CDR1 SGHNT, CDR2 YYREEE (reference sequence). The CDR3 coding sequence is TGTGCCAGCAACCAGGACCCGCGAGGGGAGACCCAGTACTTC. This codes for CASNQDPRGETQYF.

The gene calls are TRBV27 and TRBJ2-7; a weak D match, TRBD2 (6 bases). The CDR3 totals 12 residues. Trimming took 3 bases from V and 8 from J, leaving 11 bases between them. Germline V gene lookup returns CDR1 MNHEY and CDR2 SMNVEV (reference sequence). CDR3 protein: CASSFGGSKQYF. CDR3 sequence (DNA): TGTGCCAGCAGTTTTGGAGGGAGTAAGCAGTACTTC.

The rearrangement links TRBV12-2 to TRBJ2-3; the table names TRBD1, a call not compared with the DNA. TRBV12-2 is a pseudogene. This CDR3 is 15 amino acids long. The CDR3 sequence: CASRFRDRDTDTQYF. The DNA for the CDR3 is TGTGCAAGTCGCTTCCGGGACAGGGATACAGATACGCAGTATTTT.

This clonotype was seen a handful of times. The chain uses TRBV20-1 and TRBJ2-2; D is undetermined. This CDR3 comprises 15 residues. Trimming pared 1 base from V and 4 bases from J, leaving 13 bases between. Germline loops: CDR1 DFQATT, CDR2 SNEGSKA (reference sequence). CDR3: CSARGGGTSTGELFF. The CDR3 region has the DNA TGCAGTGCTAGAGGCGGCGGAACTTCCACCGGGGAGCTGTTTTTT.

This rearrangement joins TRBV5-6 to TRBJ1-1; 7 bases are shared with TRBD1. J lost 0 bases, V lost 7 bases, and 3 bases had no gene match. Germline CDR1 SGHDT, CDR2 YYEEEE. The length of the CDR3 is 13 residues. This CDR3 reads CASWGQMNTEAFF. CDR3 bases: TGTGCCAGCTGGGGACAGATGAACACTGAAGCTTTCTTT.

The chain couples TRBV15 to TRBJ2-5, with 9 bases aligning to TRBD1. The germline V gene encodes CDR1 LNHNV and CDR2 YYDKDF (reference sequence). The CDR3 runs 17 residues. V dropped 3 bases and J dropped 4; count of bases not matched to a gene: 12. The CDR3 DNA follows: TGTGCCACCAGCAGGAGGAGGACAGGGGTGAGACGAGAGACCCAGTACTTC. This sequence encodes CATSRRRTGVRRETQYF.

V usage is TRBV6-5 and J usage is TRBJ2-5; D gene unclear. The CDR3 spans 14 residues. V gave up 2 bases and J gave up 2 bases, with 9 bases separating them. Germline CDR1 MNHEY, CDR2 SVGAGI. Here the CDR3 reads CASSYRPGQETQYF. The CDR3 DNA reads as TGTGCCAGCAGTTACAGGCCAGGTCAAGAGACCCAGTACTTC.

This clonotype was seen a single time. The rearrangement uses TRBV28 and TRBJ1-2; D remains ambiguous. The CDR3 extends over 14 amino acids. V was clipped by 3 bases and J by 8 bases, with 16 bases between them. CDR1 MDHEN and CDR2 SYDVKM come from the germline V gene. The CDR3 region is CASSFRGRQGGYTF. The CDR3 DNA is TGTGCCAGCAGTTTCCGTGGCAGGCAAGGGGGCTACACCTTC.

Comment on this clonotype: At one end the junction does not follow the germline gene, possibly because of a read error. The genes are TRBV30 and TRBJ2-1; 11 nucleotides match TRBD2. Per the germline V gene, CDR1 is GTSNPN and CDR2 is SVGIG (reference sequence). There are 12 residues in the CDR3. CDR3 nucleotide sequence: TGTGCCTGGGAATATAGCGGGAGGGAGCGGTTCTTC. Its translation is CAWEYSGRERFF.

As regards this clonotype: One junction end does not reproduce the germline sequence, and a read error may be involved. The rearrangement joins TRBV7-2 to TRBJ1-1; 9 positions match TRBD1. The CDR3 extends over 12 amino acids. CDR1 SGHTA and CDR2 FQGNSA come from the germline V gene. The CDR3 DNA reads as TGTGCCAGCAGCCCGAGACAGGGGGTGATGGTCTTT. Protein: CASSPRQGVMVF.

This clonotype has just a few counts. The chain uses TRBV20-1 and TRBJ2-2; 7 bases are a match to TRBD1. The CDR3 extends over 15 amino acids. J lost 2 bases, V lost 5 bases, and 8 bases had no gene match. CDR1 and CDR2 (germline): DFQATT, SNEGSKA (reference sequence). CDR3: CSAQAGGANTGELFF. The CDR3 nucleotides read TGCAGTGCTCAGGCAGGGGGTGCCAACACCGGGGAGCTGTTTTTT.

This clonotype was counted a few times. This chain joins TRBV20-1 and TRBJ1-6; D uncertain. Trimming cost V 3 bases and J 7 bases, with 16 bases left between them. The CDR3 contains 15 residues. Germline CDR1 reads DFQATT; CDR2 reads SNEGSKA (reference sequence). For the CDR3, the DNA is TGCAGTGCTAGTAGAGCCGGGAGTCTCAATTCACCCCTCCACTTT. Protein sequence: CSASRAGSLNSPLHF.

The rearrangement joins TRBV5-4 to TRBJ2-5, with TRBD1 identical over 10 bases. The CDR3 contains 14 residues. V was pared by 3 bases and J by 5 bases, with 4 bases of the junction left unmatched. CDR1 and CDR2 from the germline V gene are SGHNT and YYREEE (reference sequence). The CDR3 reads CASSWGQGSETQYF. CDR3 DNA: TGTGCCAGCAGCTGGGGACAGGGGAGCGAGACCCAGTACTTC.

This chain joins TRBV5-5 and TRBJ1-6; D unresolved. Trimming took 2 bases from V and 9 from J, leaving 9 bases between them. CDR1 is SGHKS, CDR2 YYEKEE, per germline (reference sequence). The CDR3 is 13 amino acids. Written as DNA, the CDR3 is TGTGCCAGCAGCTTCCAGGAAAGTTCACCCCTCCACTTT. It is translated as CASSFQESSPLHF.

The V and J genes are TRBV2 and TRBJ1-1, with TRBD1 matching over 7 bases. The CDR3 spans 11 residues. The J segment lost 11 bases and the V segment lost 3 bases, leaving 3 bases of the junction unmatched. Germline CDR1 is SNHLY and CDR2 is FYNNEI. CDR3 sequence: CASSEDRKAFF. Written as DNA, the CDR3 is TGTGCCAGCAGTGAGGACAGGAAGGCTTTCTTT.

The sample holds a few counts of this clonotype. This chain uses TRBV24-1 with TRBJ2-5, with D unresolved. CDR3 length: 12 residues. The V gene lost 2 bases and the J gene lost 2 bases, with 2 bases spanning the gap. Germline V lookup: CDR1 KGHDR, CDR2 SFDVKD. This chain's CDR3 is CATSDSQETQYF. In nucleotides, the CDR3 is TGTGCCACCAGTGATTCACAAGAGACCCAGTACTTC.

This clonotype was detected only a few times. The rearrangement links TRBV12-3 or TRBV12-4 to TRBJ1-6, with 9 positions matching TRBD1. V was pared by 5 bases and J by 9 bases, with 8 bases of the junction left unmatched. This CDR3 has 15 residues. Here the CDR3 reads CASSQAGTGSSPLHF. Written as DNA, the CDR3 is TGTGCCAGCAGTCAGGCCGGGACAGGGAGTTCACCCCTCCACTTT.

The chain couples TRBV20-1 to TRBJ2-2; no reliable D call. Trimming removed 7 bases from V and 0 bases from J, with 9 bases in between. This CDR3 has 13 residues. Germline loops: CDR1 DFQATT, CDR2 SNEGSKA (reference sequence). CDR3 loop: CSVVEPNTGELFF. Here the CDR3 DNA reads TGCAGTGTAGTTGAGCCGAACACCGGGGAGCTGTTTTTT.

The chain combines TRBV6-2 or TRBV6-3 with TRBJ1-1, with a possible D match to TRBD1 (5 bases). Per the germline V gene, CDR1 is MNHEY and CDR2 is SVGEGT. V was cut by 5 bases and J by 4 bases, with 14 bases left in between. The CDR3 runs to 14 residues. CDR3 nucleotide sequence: TGTGCCAGCAGTATGGTTAGGGGCTCCACTGAAGCTTTCTTT. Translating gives CASSMVRGSTEAFF.

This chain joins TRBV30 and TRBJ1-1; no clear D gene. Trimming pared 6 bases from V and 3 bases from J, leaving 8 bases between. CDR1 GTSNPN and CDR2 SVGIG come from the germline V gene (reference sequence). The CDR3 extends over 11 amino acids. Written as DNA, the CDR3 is TGTGCCTGCGCCCAGGACACTGAAGCTTTCTTT. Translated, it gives CACAQDTEAFF.

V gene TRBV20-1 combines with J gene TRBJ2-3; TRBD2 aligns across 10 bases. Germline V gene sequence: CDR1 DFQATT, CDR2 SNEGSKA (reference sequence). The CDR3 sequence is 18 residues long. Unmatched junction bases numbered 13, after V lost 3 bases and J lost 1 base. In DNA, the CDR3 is TGCAGTGCTAGGGTAGGACTAGCGGTCCCGCGGGGCACAGATACGCAGTATTTT. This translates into CSARVGLAVPRGTDTQYF.

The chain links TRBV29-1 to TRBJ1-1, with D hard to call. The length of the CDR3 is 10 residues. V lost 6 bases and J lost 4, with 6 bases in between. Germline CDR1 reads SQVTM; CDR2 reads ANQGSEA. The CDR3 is CSVVRTEAFF. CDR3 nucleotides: TGCAGCGTGGTTCGCACTGAAGCTTTCTTT.

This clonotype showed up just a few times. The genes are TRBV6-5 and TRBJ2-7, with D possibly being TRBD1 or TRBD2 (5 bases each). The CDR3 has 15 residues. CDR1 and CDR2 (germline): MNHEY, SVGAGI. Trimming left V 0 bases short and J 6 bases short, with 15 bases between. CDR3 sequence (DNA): TGTGCCAGCAGTTACTCTATGGGGGAAAGGCGCGAGCAGTACTTC. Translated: CASSYSMGERREQYF.

As DNA, the CDR3 is TGTGCCACAAAACAGTACACCGGGGAGCTGTTTTTT. Translated, it gives CATKQYTGELFF. The gene calls are TRBV2 and TRBJ2-2, with unresolved D. This CDR3 has 12 residues. Germline V gene data show CDR1 as SNHLY and CDR2 as FYNNEI. The ends were cut back, 10 bases at V and 3 bases at J, with 9 bases in the middle.

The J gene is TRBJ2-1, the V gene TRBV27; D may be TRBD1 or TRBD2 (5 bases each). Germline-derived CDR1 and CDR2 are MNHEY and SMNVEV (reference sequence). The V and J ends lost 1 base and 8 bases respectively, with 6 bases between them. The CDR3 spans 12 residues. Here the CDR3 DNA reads TGTGCCAGCAGTTTATGGGGGTATGAGCAGTTCTTC. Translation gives CASSLWGYEQFF.

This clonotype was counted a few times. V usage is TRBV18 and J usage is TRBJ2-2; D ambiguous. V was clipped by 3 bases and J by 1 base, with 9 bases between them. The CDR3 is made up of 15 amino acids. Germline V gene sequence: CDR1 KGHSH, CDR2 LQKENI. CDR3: CASSPTLRNTGELFF. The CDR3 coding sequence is TGTGCCAGCTCACCTACCCTCAGGAACACCGGGGAGCTGTTTTTT.

The CDR3 reads CASSRDRSSGNTIYF. The CDR3 DNA sequence: TGTGCCAGCAGCCGCGACAGGAGCTCTGGAAACACCATATATTTT. The chain employs TRBV2 and TRBJ1-3, with a weak D call TRBD1 (6 bases). V dropped 6 bases and J dropped 0 bases, with 12 bases sitting between them. The CDR3 is 15 residues long. CDR1 is SNHLY and CDR2 is FYNNEI in the germline V gene. The full variable domain, rest sourced from reference TRBV2 and TRBJ1-3, is EPEVTQTPSHQVTQMGQEVILRCVPISNHLYFYWYRQILGQKVEFLVSFYNNEISEKSEIFDDQFSVERPDGSNFTLKIRSTKLEDSAMYFCASSRDRSSGNTIYFGEGSWLTVV.

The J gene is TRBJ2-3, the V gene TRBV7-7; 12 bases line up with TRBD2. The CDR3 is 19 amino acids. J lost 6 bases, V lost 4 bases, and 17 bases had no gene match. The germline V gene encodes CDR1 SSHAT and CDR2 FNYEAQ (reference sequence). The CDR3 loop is CASSSRPPSSGGAKDTQYF. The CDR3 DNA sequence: TGTGCCAGCAGCTCACGCCCCCCTTCTAGCGGGGGGGCTAAGGATACGCAGTATTTT.

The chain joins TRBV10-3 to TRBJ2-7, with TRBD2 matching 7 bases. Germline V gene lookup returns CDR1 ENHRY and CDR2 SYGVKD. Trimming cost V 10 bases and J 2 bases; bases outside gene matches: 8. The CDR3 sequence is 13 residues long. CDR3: CATKAGTTYEQYF. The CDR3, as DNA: TGTGCCACCAAAGCGGGGACCACCTACGAGCAGTACTTC.

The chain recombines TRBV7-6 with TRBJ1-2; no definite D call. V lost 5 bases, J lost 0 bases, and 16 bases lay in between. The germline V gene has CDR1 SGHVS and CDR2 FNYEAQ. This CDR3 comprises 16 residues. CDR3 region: CASSPPKRSSNYGYTF. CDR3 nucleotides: TGTGCCAGCAGCCCCCCCAAAAGGAGCTCTAACTATGGCTACACCTTC.